The rows below give T cell receptor beta chains drawn from one sample of a study of T cell responses to AZD1222 COVID-19 vaccine. TCRdb's copy holds only in-frame clones and misses some; the assay was immunoSEQ multiplex PCR. The sample yields about 160,000 clones, roughly nine tenths seen once. The specimen comprised peripheral blood, sampled on day 0 of AZD1222 vaccination. The receptors come from an adult in good health. CDR3s include the opening cysteine and the closing phenylalanine or tryptophan. D genes are given only for firm matches. Clone size is stated in some rows and not others, as once, few, many or a class when expanded.

V	J	size	D	DNA	CDR3
TRBV5-4	TRBJ2-5	once	.	TGTGCCAGCAGCAAGGACACCTCCCAAGAGACCCAGTACTTC	CASSKDTSQETQYF
TRBV4-3	TRBJ2-3	.	TRBD2	TGCGCCAGCAGCCAAGGGACTAGCGGGAGTGGCACAGATACGCAGTATTTT	CASSQGTSGSGTDTQYF
TRBV5-1	TRBJ2-1	.	TRBD2	TGCGCCAGCAGCTGGACTAGCGGGAGTTCGAATGAGCAGTTCTTC	CASSWTSGSSNEQFF
TRBV2	TRBJ1-2	.	TRBD1	TGTGCCAGCAGTGTGGGGACAGTTTATGGCTACACCTTC	CASSVGTVYGYTF
TRBV5-1	TRBJ1-2	.	.	TGCGCCAGCAGCTTGTCTGGGGGCAATGGCTACACCTTC	CASSLSGGNGYTF
TRBV12-3/TRBV12-4	TRBJ2-7	.	.	TGTGCCAGCAGTCATACCTCAAGGACACCACAGTACTTC	CASSHTSRTPQYF
TRBV5-6	TRBJ2-3	.	TRBD1	TGTGCCAGCAGCTTGGTGGACAGGGGCAATACGCAGTATTTT	CASSLVDRGNTQYF
TRBV28	TRBJ1-2	.	TRBD1	TGTGCCAGCAGTTTACCACAGGGGAATGGCTACACCTTC	CASSLPQGNGYTF
TRBV5-4	TRBJ1-4	.	.	TGTGCCAGCAGCGCCTACTCCCAGGTAGGTAGTGAAAAACTGTTTTTT	CASSAYSQVGSEKLFF
TRBV9	TRBJ1-1	.	.	TGTGCCAGCAGCCCCAGCGTGGGGGCTTTCTTT	CASSPSVGAFF
TRBV29-1	TRBJ1-1	.	.	TGCAGCGTTGAGAGACAAATGAACACTGAAGCTTTCTTT	CSVERQMNTEAFF
TRBV7-9	TRBJ2-7	.	.	TGTGCCAGCAGCATACAGGTGTTGCAGTACTTC	CASSIQVLQYF
TRBV19	TRBJ1-5	.	.	TGTGCCAGTAGCCCCACAGGCAGCAATCAGCCCCAGCATTTT	CASSPTGSNQPQHF
TRBV12-5	TRBJ2-5	.	.	TGTGCTAGTGGTTTGGGACAGGGACTCCAAGAGACCCAGTACTTC	CASGLGQGLQETQYF
TRBV5-5	TRBJ2-6	.	.	TGTGCCAGCAGCTCTGGACTCTACTCTGGGGCCAACGTCCTGACTTTC	CASSSGLYSGANVLTF
TRBV7-8	TRBJ1-4	.	TRBD1	TGTGCCAGCAGCTTACGTTGGGGGACAGGAAGGGAAAAACTGTTTTTT	CASSLRWGTGREKLFF
TRBV7-8	TRBJ1-4	.	.	TGTGCCAGCAGCCCCAGCGGAGAAAAACTGTTTTTT	CASSPSGEKLFF
TRBV4-1	TRBJ1-5	.	.	TGCGCCAGCAGCCAAGTACCTACAGGGACCGGTGATGGCAATCAGCCCCAGCATTTT	CASSQVPTGTGDGNQPQHF
TRBV28	TRBJ1-1	.	TRBD1	TGTGCCAGCAGTTGGGGGGGAGGGGGCATAACTGAAGCTTTCTTT	CASSWGGGGITEAFF
TRBV27	TRBJ1-6	.	.	TGTGCCAGCAGTTTAACCCCAGGATTTCTTAATTCACCCCTCCACTTT	CASSLTPGFLNSPLHF